The clone carrying this T cell receptor beta chain was counted many times. Its cognate antigen is unknown. The read ends 3 residues shy of where the CDR3 ends; the end is completed using the germline J gene. CDR1 LNHDA and CDR2 SQIVND come from the germline V gene (reference sequence). The CDR3 runs 12 residues. Trimming removed 2 bases from V and 6 bases from J, with 7 bases in between. This sample was taken from a study of T cell clonality in common variable immunodeficiency. Study findings and constraints: Shared TCRbeta clones were fewer between CVID subjects than controls. Reportedly, TCR beta sequences from common variable immunodeficiency showed fewer deletions and N-nucleotide insertions.

Sequenced by immunoSEQ multiplex PCR; TCRdb stores in-frame clones only, minus some. The sample presents some 38,000 clones, none singletons. This chain joins TRBV19 and TRBJ2-5; D is unclear. Source material: peripheral blood mononuclear cells. This sequence originates from a person aged 18-70 years in good health. The sequenced part of the CDR3 DNA is TGTGCCAGTAGTATAAACTCTCAGACC. It encodes CASSINSQT. The full CDR3 sequence reads CASSINSQTQYF.